This T cell receptor (beta chain) came from a study of blood T cell repertoires in COVID-19. V lost 2 bases and J 0 bases, leaving 13 bases between the germline ends. Per the germline V gene, CDR1 is MNHNS and CDR2 is SASEGT. The CDR3 has 16 amino acids. In the original analysis: For nucleated cells, counts were estimated from reference gene primer amplification. This table comes from immunoSEQ multiplex PCR, and its TCRdb copy is limited to in-frame clones, with some not included. That table supplies the V and J calls and clone size; D and trimming were determined from the DNA. The repertoire holds 99,000 or so clones, around 81% seen once, with less than 45% in the top ten.

This TCR derives from a man older than 75 with acute or convalescent COVID-19. The chain employs TRBV6-1 and TRBJ1-2; D not resolved. Sequenced: peripheral blood. CDR3 nucleotides: TGTGCCAGCAGTGAATTGGTCGGGGTAGCTAACTATGGCTACACCTTC. Residues: CASSELVGVANYGYTF.